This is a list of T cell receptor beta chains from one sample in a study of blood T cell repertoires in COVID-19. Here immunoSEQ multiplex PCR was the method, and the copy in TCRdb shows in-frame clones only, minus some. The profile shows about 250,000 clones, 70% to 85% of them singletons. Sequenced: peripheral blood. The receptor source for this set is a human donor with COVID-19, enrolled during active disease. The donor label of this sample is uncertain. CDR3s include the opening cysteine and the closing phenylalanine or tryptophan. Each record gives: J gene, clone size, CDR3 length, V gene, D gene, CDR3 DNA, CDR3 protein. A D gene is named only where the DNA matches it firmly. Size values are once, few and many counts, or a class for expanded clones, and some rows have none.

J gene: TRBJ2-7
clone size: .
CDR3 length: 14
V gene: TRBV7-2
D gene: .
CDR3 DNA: TGTGCCAGCAGGTTGGGGCAGTCCTACGAGAAGCAGTACTTC
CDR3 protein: CASRLGQSYEKQYF

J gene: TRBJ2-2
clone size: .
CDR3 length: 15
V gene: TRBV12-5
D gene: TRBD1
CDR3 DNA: TGTGCTAGTGGCCCGGGGACAGCTGGGGCCGGGGAGCTGTTTTTT
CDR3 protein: CASGPGTAGAGELFF

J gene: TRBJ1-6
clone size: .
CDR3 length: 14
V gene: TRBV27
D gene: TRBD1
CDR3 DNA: TGTGCCAGCAGCAGGGGACAGCCCAATTCACCCCTCCACTTT
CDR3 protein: CASSRGQPNSPLHF

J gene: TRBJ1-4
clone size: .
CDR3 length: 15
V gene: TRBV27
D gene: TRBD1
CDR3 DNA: TGTGCCAGCACCCCCAGACAGGGGGGGTTAGAAAAACTGTTTTTT
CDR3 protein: CASTPRQGGLEKLFF

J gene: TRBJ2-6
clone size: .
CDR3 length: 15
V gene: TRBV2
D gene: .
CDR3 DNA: TGTGCCAGCAGCCTACAGGGACCCGGGGCCAACGTCCTGACTTTC
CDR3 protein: CASSLQGPGANVLTF

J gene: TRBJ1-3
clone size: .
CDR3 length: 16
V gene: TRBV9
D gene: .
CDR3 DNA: TGTGCCAGCAGCGTAGGGGAAAGGGGCGGTGGAAACACCATATATTTT
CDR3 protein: CASSVGERGGGNTIYF

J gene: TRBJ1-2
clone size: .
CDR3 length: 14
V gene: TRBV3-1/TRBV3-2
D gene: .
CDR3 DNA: TGTGCCAGCAGCTCATGGGGGGACGACTATGGCTACACCTTC
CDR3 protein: CASSSWGDDYGYTF

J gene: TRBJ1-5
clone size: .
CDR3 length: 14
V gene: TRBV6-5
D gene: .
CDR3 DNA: TGTGCCAGCAGTCTACGGGGGTTCAATCAGCCCCAGCATTTT
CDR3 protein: CASSLRGFNQPQHF

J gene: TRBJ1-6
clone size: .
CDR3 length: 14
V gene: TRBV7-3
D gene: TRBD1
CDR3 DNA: TGTGCCAGCAGTGCCGGGACAGGGAACTCACCCCTCCACTTT
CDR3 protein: CASSAGTGNSPLHF

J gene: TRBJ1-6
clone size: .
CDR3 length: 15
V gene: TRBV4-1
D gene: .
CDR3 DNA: TGCGCCAGCAGCCAAGATATACAGGGTTATTCACCCCTCCACTTT
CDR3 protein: CASSQDIQGYSPLHF

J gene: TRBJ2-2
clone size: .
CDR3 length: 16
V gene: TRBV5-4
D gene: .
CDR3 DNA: TGTGCCAGCAGCTTGGCGGGACACCAGAACACCGGGGAGCTGTTTTTT
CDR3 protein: CASSLAGHQNTGELFF

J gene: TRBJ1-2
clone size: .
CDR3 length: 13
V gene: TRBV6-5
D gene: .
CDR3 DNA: TGTGCCAGCAGTTACGGGGCAATCTATGGCTACACCTTC
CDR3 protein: CASSYGAIYGYTF

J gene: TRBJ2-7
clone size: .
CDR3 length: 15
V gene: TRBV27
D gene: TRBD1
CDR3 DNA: TGTGCCAGCAGTGATGACAGGGGGCATGGATACGAGCAGTACTTC
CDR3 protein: CASSDDRGHGYEQYF

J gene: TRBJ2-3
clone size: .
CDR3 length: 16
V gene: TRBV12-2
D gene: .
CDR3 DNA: TGTGCAAGTCGCTTAGGACGGGAGCACGGCACAGATACGCAGTATTTT
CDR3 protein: CASRLGREHGTDTQYF

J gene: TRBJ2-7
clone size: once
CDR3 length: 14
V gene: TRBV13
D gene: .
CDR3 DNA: TGTGCCAGCAGCTTGGGGCTAAGGGTCTACGAGCAGTACTTC
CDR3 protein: CASSLGLRVYEQYF

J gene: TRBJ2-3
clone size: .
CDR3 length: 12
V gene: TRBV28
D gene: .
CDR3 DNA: TGTGCCAGCAGCGCTCAGCGAGATACGCAGTATTTT
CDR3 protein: CASSAQRDTQYF

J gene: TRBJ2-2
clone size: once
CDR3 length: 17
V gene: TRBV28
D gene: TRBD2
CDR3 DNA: TGTGCCAGCAGTTTATTGCGACTAGCGGTAAACACCGGGGAGCTGTTTTTT
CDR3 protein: CASSLLRLAVNTGELFF

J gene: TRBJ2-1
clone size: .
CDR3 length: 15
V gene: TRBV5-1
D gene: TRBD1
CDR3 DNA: TGCGCCAGCAGCTCAACTACAGGGGGACACAATGAGCAGTTCTTC
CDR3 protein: CASSSTTGGHNEQFF

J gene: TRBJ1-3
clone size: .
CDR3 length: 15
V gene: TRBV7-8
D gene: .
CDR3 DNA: TGTGCCAGCAGCCTACGTTTCCGGGCTGGAAACACCATATATTTT
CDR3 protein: CASSLRFRAGNTIYF

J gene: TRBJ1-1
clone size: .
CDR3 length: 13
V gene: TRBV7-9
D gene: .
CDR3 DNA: TGTGCCAGCAGCTTAGCACAGAACACTGAAGCTTTCTTT
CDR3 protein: CASSLAQNTEAFF

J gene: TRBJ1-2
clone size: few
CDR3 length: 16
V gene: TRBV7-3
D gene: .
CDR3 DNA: TGTGCCAGCAGCTTAACCTCAGGGGCTCCTAACTATGGCTACACCTTC
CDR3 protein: CASSLTSGAPNYGYTF

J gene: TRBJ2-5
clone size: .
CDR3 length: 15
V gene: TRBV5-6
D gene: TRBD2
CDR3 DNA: TGTGCCAGCAGCCCGGGACTAGCGGGTTCAGAGACCCAGTACTTC
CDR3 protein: CASSPGLAGSETQYF

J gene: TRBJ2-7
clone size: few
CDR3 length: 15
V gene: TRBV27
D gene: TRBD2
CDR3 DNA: TGTGCCAGCAGTCCGGGACTAGCAACCCCTGGCGAGCAGTACTTC
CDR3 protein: CASSPGLATPGEQYF

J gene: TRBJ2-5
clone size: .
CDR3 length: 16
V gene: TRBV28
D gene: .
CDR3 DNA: TGTGCCAGCAGTTTACCGGTCGGGAGATACCAAGAGACCCAGTACTTC
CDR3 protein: CASSLPVGRYQETQYF

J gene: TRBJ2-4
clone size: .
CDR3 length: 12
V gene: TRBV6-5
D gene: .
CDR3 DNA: TGTGCCAGCAGGACGATAGACAGTCCCACCATCTTC
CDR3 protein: CASRTIDSPTIF

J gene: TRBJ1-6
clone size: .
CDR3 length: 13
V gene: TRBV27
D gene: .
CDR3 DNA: TGTGCCAGCTCCAGCTCCTATAATTCACCCCTCCACTTT
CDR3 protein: CASSSSYNSPLHF

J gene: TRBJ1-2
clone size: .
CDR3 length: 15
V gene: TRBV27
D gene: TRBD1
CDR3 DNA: TGTGCCAGCAGTCCCTCCAGGACAGGGGGCGTCGGCTACACCTTC
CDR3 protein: CASSPSRTGGVGYTF

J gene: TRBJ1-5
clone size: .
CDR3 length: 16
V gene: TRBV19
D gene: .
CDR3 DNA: TGTGCCAGTAGTATAGATCGGGGGAACATGAATCAGCCCCAGCATTTT
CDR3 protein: CASSIDRGNMNQPQHF

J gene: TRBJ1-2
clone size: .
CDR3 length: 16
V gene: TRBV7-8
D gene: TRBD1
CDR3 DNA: TGTGCCAGCAGCTTCGCGACGGGACAGGCCTCTGAGGGCTACACCTTC
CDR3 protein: CASSFATGQASEGYTF

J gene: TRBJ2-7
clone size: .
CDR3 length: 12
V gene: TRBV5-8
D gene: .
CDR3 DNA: TGTGCCAGCAGCTTAGGGAGACGCGAGCAGTACTTC
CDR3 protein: CASSLGRREQYF

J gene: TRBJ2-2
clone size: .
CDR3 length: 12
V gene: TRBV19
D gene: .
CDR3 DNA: TGTGCCAGTAGTAGGCCCTCCGGGGAGCTGTTTTTT
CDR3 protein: CASSRPSGELFF

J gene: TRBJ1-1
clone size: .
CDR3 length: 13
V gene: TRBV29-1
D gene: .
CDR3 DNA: TGCAGCGTTGCCCCCAGCGGGGACACTGAAGCTTTCTTT
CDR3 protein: CSVAPSGDTEAFF

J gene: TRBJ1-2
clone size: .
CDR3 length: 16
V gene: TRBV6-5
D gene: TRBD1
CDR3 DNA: TGTGCCAGCAGTTACGACAATACAGGGGTTTACTATGGCTACACCTTC
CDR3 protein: CASSYDNTGVYYGYTF

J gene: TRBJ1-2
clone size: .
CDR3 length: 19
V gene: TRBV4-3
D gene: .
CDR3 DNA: TGCGCCAGCAGCCAAGGGGGACACTTCTCAACCAAGGCAAACTATGGCTACACCTTC
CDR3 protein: CASSQGGHFSTKANYGYTF

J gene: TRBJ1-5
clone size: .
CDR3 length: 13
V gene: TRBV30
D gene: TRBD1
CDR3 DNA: TGTGCCTGGACGGGACAGAGCAATCAGCCCCAGCATTTT
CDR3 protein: CAWTGQSNQPQHF

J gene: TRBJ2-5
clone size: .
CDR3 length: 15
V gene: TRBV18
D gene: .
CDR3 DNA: TGTGCCAGCTCACCACCGGTACTACCTCAAGAGACCCAGTACTTC
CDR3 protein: CASSPPVLPQETQYF

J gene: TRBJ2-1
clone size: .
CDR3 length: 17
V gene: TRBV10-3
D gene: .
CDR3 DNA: TGTGCCATCAGTGAGTTTCAACCGACTAGCTCCTACAATGAGCAGTTCTTC
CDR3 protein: CAISEFQPTSSYNEQFF

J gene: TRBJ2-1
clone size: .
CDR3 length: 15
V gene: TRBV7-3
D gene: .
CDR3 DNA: TGTGCCAGCAGCCCCGGGTCCTCAATGGACAATGAGCAGTTCTTC
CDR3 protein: CASSPGSSMDNEQFF

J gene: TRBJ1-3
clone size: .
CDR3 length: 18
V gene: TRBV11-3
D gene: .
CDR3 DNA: TGTGCCAGCAGCTTAGAGACAGCACCAAGCCCTGCTGGAAACACCATATATTTT
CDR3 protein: CASSLETAPSPAGNTIYF

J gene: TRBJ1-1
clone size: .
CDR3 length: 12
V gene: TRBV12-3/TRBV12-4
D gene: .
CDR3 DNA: TGTGCCAGCAGTTTCGGAGACACTGAAGCTTTCTTT
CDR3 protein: CASSFGDTEAFF

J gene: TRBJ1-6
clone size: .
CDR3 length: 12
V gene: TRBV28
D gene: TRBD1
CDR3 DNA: TGTGCCAGCGGCTACAGGGGGCAGGACCTCCACTTT
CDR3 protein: CASGYRGQDLHF

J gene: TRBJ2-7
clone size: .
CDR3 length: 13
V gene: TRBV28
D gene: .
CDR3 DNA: TGTGCCAGCAGTGTTCAGGGTTTGTGGGAGCAGTACTTC
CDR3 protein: CASSVQGLWEQYF

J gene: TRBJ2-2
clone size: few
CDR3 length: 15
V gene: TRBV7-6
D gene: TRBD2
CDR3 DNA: TGTGCCAGCAGCCGACTAGCCTTCGGGAGCGGGGAGCTGTTTTTT
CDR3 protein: CASSRLAFGSGELFF

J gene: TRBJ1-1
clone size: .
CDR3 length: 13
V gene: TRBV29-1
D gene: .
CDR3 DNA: TGCAGCGTTGAGATCTCACGGGATGGTAGAGCTTTCTTT
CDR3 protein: CSVEISRDGRAFF

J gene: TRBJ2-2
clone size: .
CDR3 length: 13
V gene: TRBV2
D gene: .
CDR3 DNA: TGTGCCAGCAGCCCCAGGGGAACCGGGGAGCTGTTTTTT
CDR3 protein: CASSPRGTGELFF

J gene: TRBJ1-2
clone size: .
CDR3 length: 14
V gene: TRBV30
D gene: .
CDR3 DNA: TGTGCCTGGAAGCCTCGGGGAGGACCCTATGGCTACACCTTC
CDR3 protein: CAWKPRGGPYGYTF

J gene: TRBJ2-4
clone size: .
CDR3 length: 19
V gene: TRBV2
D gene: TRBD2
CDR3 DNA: TGTGCCAGCAGTGATTGGCAGGCCATGCCGGGAGGAGCCAAAAACATTCAGTACTTC
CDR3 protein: CASSDWQAMPGGAKNIQYF

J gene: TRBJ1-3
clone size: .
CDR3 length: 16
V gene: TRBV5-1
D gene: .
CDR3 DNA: TGCGCCAGCAGCTTGGCCCCAGGGACATCTGGAAACACCATATATTTT
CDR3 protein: CASSLAPGTSGNTIYF

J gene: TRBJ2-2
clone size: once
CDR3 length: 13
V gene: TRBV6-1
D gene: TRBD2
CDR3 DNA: TGTGCCAGCAGTGAATCAGGGAGGGAGGTGCTGTTTTTT
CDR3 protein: CASSESGREVLFF

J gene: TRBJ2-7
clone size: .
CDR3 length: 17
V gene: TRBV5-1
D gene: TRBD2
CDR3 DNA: TGCGCCAGCAGCTTGGCAACAGGCCCAAGCGGGAGCGGCGAGCAGTACTTC
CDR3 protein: CASSLATGPSGSGEQYF

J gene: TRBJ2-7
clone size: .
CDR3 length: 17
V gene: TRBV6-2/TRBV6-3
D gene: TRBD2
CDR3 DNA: TGTGCCAGCAGTTACCTAGCGGGAGGGTCGAGAACCTACGAGCAGTACTTC
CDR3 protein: CASSYLAGGSRTYEQYF

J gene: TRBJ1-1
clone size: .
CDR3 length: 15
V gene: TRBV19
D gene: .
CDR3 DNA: TGTGCCAGTAGTACATCGGGCGGGGGGTTCACTGAAGCTTTCTTT
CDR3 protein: CASSTSGGGFTEAFF

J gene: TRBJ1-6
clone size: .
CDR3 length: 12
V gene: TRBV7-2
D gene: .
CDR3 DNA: TGTGCCAGCAGCTTCTCGAATTCACCCCTCCACTTT
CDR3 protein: CASSFSNSPLHF

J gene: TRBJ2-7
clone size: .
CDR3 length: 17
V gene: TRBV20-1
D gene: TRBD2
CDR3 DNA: TGCAGTGCTAGTGTCCGCATAGGCGGGAGTCTTACCTACGAGCAGTACTTC
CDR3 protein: CSASVRIGGSLTYEQYF

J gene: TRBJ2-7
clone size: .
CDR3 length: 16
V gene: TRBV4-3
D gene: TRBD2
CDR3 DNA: TGCGCCAGCAGCCCCGGACTAGCGGGAGGGCCCGACGAGCAGTACTTC
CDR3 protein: CASSPGLAGGPDEQYF